One sample yielded the 28 T cell receptor beta chains listed below, sequenced in a study of blood T cell repertoires in COVID-19. Here immunoSEQ multiplex PCR was the method, and the copy in TCRdb shows in-frame clones only, minus some. This sample has more than 100,000 clones; about 80% occur once, and the top ten carry roughly 15%. Sample: peripheral blood. These receptors originate from a woman aged 50 to 60 with acute or convalescent COVID-19.

A single count supports this clone. The V call is TRBV7-3, the J call TRBJ1-6, with D possibly being TRBD1 (6 bases). CDR1 and CDR2 (germline): SGHTA, FQGTGA. This CDR3 contains 16 residues. The V gene lost 3 bases and the J gene lost 6 bases, with 15 bases spanning the gap. The CDR3 sequence: CASSLTGPGVNSPLHF. The CDR3 coding sequence is TGTGCCAGCAGCTTGACAGGTCCCGGAGTTAATTCACCCCTCCACTTT.

V usage is TRBV29-1 and J usage is TRBJ2-1; tentatively, D is TRBD2 (6 bases). The V end was cut by 0 bases, the J end by 7 bases, with 13 bases between. The CDR3 extends over 14 amino acids. Germline CDR1 reads SQVTM; CDR2 reads ANQGSEA. CDR3 in DNA: TGCAGCGTTGAAGATCGGGACTTCCGGAATGAGCAGTTCTTC. Encoded protein: CSVEDRDFRNEQFF.

This clone was found once. The chain couples TRBV19 to TRBJ2-1; D possibly corresponds to TRBD1 (5 bases). The CDR3 runs to 15 residues. Germline CDR1 is LNHDA and CDR2 is SQIVND (reference sequence). V dropped 2 bases and J dropped 3 bases, with 11 bases sitting between them. The CDR3 is CASSIQGVDYNEQFF. The CDR3 DNA follows: TGTGCCAGTAGTATACAGGGTGTGGACTACAATGAGCAGTTCTTC.

The chain is built from TRBV27 and TRBJ1-5; 7 positions agree with TRBD1. Germline V gene lookup returns CDR1 MNHEY and CDR2 SMNVEV (reference sequence). There are 14 residues in the CDR3. V lost 6 bases and J lost 0; bases outside the gene matches: 2. As DNA, the CDR3 is TGTGCCAGCAGCGAGGGGGCTAGCAATCAGCCCCAGCATTTT. Translated: CASSEGASNQPQHF.

Regarding this clone: Other DNA sequences in this specimen translate into the identical CDR3. The chain couples TRBV4-2 to TRBJ1-1; the D gene is possibly TRBD1 (6 bases). CDR1 is LGHNA and CDR2 is YNFKEQ in the germline V gene. This CDR3 has 11 amino acids. Between the trimmed V and J ends, which lost 4 bases and 8 bases, there was a span of 8 bases. The DNA of the CDR3 is TGTGCCAGCAGCCGAACAGGGGAAGCTTTCTTT. This codes for CASSRTGEAFF.

The chain joins TRBV6-1 to TRBJ2-3, with TRBD2 matching over 7 bases. The V gene end was trimmed by 2 bases and the J gene end by 0 bases; junction bases not matched to a gene: 5. The germline gives CDR1 MNHNS, CDR2 SASEGT. This CDR3 has 16 residues. The CDR3 region has the DNA TGTGCCAGCAGTGAAAGCGGACTAGTGAGCACAGATACGCAGTATTTT. This sequence encodes CASSESGLVSTDTQYF.

This rearrangement joins TRBV10-3 to TRBJ1-1; 8 bases agree with TRBD1. V lost 8 bases and J lost 3; bases outside the gene matches: 2. This CDR3 has 12 amino acids. Germline CDR1 reads ENHRY; CDR2 reads SYGVKD. CDR3 sequence: CAIGTGYTEAFF. The CDR3 DNA reads as TGTGCCATCGGGACAGGTTACACTGAAGCTTTCTTT.

The chain couples TRBV7-2 to TRBJ1-5; 8 bases line up with TRBD1. After removal of 4 bases from V and 6 bases from J, the junction contained 8 bases not matched to a gene. The CDR3 totals 15 residues. Germline loops: CDR1 SGHTA, CDR2 FQGNSA. This CDR3 reads CASSYGQGLVQPQHF. In DNA form, the CDR3 reads TGTGCCAGCAGCTACGGACAGGGTCTCGTTCAGCCCCAGCATTTT.

The chain employs TRBV14 and TRBJ2-2; D remains ambiguous. Germline V gene data show CDR1 as SGHDN and CDR2 as FVKESK. There are 13 residues in the CDR3. Deletions cut 4 bases from V and 1 base from J, with 4 bases between. CDR3 bases: TGTGCCAGCAGCCCCCAGAACACCGGGGAGCTGTTTTTT. Amino acids: CASSPQNTGELFF.

This sequence joins TRBV30 and TRBJ2-6; tentatively, D is TRBD2 (8 bases). The CDR3 is 21 residues long. From germline, CDR1 is GTSNPN and CDR2 SVGIG (reference sequence). V lost 0 bases and J lost 0, with 24 bases in between. CDR3 amino acids: CAWSVGSRGGQFYSGANVLTF. The CDR3 DNA is TGTGCCTGGAGTGTGGGCTCCCGGGGGGGACAGTTTTACTCTGGGGCCAACGTCCTGACTTTC.

The V gene is TRBV10-3, the J gene TRBJ2-5; D gene unclear. V was clipped by 3 bases and J by 4 bases, with 9 bases between them. CDR1 is ENHRY and CDR2 is SYGVKD in the germline V gene. The CDR3 has 13 residues. The CDR3 DNA reads TGTGCCATCAGTGATACGGGTGTAGAGACCCAGTACTTC. Residues: CAISDTGVETQYF.

This clone occurred once. This chain connects TRBV18 to TRBJ2-3; the D gene is possibly TRBD1 (5 bases). The V gene's germline CDR1 is KGHSH and CDR2 LQKENI. V shed 3 bases and J shed 0 bases, with 7 bases lying between them. CDR3 length: 14 amino acids. CDR3 loop: CASSPTASTDTQYF. DNA for the CDR3: TGTGCCAGCTCACCGACAGCTAGCACAGATACGCAGTATTTT.

The V gene is TRBV24-1, the J gene TRBJ2-1; 7 positions agree with TRBD2. The length of the CDR3 is 15 residues. Germline V gene lookup returns CDR1 KGHDR and CDR2 SFDVKD. V lost 0 bases and J lost 7; bases outside the gene matches: 5. The CDR3: CATSDLWGGVNEQFF. The DNA of the CDR3 is TGTGCCACCAGTGATTTGTGGGGGGGGGTTAATGAGCAGTTCTTC.

The V call is TRBV12-3 or TRBV12-4, the J call TRBJ1-3, with no clear D. Trimming removed 3 bases from V and 6 bases from J, with 6 bases in between. The CDR3 runs to 12 residues. The CDR3 is CASSFSANTIYF. CDR3 DNA: TGTGCCAGCAGTTTCAGCGCAAACACCATATATTTT.

The chain joins TRBV11-2 to TRBJ2-7; TRBD1 is a possible D gene (6 bases). Trimming shortened V by 3 bases and J by 7 bases, and 7 bases separated the two germline ends. The germline V gene encodes CDR1 SGHAT and CDR2 FQNNGV. The CDR3 sequence is 11 residues long. CDR3 in amino acids: CASSFGQEQYF. For the CDR3, the DNA is TGTGCCAGCAGCTTCGGACAGGAGCAGTACTTC.

The chain couples TRBV28 to TRBJ1-1; 9 bases align to TRBD1. The V and J ends lost 6 bases and 3 bases, in that order; junction bases with no gene match: 2. In germline, CDR1 is MDHEN, CDR2 SYDVKM. The CDR3 extends over 13 amino acids. Here the CDR3 reads CASRGQGDTEAFF. For the CDR3, the DNA is TGTGCCAGCAGGGGACAGGGAGACACTGAAGCTTTCTTT.

The chain is built from TRBV2 and TRBJ2-6, with D possibly TRBD1 on 5 matching bases. Trimming stripped 4 bases from V and 4 bases from J, with 11 bases between. The CDR3 consists of 15 residues. Germline V lookup: CDR1 SNHLY, CDR2 FYNNEI. The CDR3 nucleotides are TGTGCCAGCAGTGCCAGGGTATCCGGGGCCAACGTCCTGACTTTC. It encodes CASSARVSGANVLTF.

The gene calls are TRBV3-1 (or the pseudogene TRBV3-2) and TRBJ2-3, with 11 bases that match TRBD2. Germline CDR1 is LGHDT and CDR2 is YNNKEL (reference sequence). With 6 bases clipped from V and 2 bases from J, the junction kept 10 bases outside the gene matches. The CDR3 consists of 17 residues. CDR3 amino acids: CASSPRTSGGSTDTQYF. CDR3 DNA: TGTGCCAGCAGTCCCCGTACTAGCGGGGGATCCACAGATACGCAGTATTTT.

V gene TRBV6-5 combines with J gene TRBJ2-7; TRBD2 is a possible D gene (5 bases). V was pared by 4 bases and J by 2 bases, with 9 bases between. The CDR3 has 13 residues. CDR1 is MNHEY, CDR2 SVGAGI, per germline. The CDR3 DNA follows: TGTGCCAGCAGTTCCCGGGGAGCCTACGAGCAGTACTTC. Amino acids: CASSSRGAYEQYF.

The chain is built from TRBV5-1 and TRBJ2-3, with 8 bases fitting TRBD1. Germline CDR1 is SGHRS and CDR2 is YFSETQ. Trimming cost V 4 bases and J 3 bases; bases outside gene matches: 7. This CDR3 has 15 residues. The CDR3 DNA reads TGCGCCAGCAGCCTACCTACAGGGGGGACAGATACGCAGTATTTT. It is translated as CASSLPTGGTDTQYF.

The rearrangement joins TRBV19 to TRBJ2-5; TRBD2 aligns across 11 bases. Germline CDR1 is LNHDA and CDR2 is SQIVND (reference sequence). The CDR3 has 18 amino acids. With V trimmed by 3 bases and J by 1 base, 10 bases remained unmatched. CDR3 protein: CASSISLGTSGFQETQYF. The CDR3 coding sequence is TGTGCCAGTAGTATTAGTTTAGGGACTAGCGGTTTCCAAGAGACCCAGTACTTC.

The chain is built from TRBV12-5 and TRBJ2-6, with a weak D call TRBD2 (5 bases). CDR3 length: 16 amino acids. Germline CDR1 is LGHNT and CDR2 is FRNRAP. CDR3 nucleotides: TGTGCCCATCGTGGGGAGTTTGGCTCTGGGGCCAACGTCCTGACTTTC. Amino acid sequence: CAHRGEFGSGANVLTF.

This chain uses TRBV12-3 or TRBV12-4 with TRBJ1-1, with D possibly being TRBD1 (6 bases). The CDR3 runs 11 residues. Trimming cost V 6 bases and J 12 bases, with 14 bases left between them. In DNA form, the CDR3 reads TGTGCCAGCAGCCCACAGGGAGAGTCTTTCTTT. Translation: CASSPQGESFF.

The J gene is TRBJ1-2, the V gene TRBV2, with D uncertain. CDR3 size: 11 residues. The germline V gene has CDR1 SNHLY and CDR2 FYNNEI. Deletions cut 5 bases from V and 3 bases from J, with 4 bases between. CDR3 DNA: TGTGCCAGCAGTCAGGACTATGGCTACACCTTC. This translates into CASSQDYGYTF.

The V gene is TRBV30, the J gene TRBJ1-2, with TRBD1 as a possible D gene (5 bases). V was trimmed by 1 base and J by 3 bases, leaving 12 bases between them. The CDR3 covers 14 residues. Germline lookup yields CDR1 GTSNPN and CDR2 SVGIG (reference sequence). The CDR3 DNA sequence: TGTGCCTGGAGTGACCCCGGGGGTGACTATGGCTACACCTTC. Its protein is CAWSDPGGDYGYTF.

V and J are TRBV10-2 and TRBJ2-1; TRBD2 aligns across 16 bases. This CDR3 comprises 17 residues. Looked up from germline, CDR1 is WSHSY and CDR2 is SAAADI. V lost 6 bases and J lost 3; bases outside the gene matches: 5. The CDR3 reads CASRGTSGGAFYNEQFF. The CDR3 nucleotides are TGCGCCAGCAGGGGGACTAGCGGGGGGGCCTTCTACAATGAGCAGTTCTTC.

The V call is TRBV5-1, the J call TRBJ2-7; 9 bases line up with TRBD2. Germline loops: CDR1 SGHRS, CDR2 YFSETQ. J lost 0 bases, V lost 4 bases, and 2 bases had no gene match. The CDR3 extends over 14 amino acids. The CDR3 DNA sequence: TGCGCCAGCAGCATTAGCGGGAGCTCCTACGAGCAGTACTTC. Translation: CASSISGSSYEQYF.

The chain links TRBV28 to TRBJ2-2; a weak D match, TRBD1 (7 bases). The germline V gene encodes CDR1 MDHEN and CDR2 SYDVKM. The germline V and J ends were trimmed by 9 bases and 6 bases, with 17 bases remaining between them. This CDR3 comprises 14 residues. The DNA of the CDR3 is TGTGCCAGTTCGGGGGACAGTATTCCCGGGGAGCTGTTTTTT. Amino acids: CASSGDSIPGELFF.